This entry features one T cell receptor (beta chain) sequence. Antigen: not known. V dropped 4 bases and J dropped 6 bases, with 11 bases sitting between them. Germline V lookup: CDR1 SGHRS, CDR2 YFSETQ. The CDR3 runs to 13 residues. The sample comes from a study of shared clonotypes between healthy human individuals. Study information: Donors had three CD4 naive, three CD4 memory, two CD8 naive and one CD8 memory plate apiece. Findings and limits, study-wide: On the whole, naive subsets had larger estimated richness than memory subsets had. Clonotypes not shared had lower generation probabilities than those common to all four donors.

The assay was immunoSEQ multiplex PCR, and TCRdb's table has in-frame clones only and misses some. The data hold fewer than 1.6 million clones, with 98% observed a single time. The receptor comes from a young man in good health. The sample was naive CD4+ T cells sorted from blood. Subset reported: CD45RA+ positively selected. The chain carries TRBV5-1 and TRBJ1-5, with D tentatively TRBD1 (5 bases). CDR3 DNA sequence: TGCGCCAGCAGCCCGGGGGGGGGTCAGCCCCAGCATTTT. Translation: CASSPGGGQPQHF.